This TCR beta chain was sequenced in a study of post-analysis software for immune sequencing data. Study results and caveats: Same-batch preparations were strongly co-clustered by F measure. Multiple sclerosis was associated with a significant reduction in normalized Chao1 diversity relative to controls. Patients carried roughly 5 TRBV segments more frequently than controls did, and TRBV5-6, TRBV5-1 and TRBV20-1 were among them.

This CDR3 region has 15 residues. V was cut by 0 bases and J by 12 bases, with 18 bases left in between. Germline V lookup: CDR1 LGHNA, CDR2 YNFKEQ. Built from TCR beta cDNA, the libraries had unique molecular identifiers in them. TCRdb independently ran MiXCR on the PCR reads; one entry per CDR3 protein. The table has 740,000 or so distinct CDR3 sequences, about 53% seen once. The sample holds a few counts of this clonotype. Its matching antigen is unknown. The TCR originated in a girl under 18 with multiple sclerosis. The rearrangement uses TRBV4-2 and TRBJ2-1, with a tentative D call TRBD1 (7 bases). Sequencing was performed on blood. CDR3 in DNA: TGTGCCAGCAGCCAAGATGAAGGGTGGAGGGGGCGGCAGTTCTTC. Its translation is CASSQDEGWRGRQFF.